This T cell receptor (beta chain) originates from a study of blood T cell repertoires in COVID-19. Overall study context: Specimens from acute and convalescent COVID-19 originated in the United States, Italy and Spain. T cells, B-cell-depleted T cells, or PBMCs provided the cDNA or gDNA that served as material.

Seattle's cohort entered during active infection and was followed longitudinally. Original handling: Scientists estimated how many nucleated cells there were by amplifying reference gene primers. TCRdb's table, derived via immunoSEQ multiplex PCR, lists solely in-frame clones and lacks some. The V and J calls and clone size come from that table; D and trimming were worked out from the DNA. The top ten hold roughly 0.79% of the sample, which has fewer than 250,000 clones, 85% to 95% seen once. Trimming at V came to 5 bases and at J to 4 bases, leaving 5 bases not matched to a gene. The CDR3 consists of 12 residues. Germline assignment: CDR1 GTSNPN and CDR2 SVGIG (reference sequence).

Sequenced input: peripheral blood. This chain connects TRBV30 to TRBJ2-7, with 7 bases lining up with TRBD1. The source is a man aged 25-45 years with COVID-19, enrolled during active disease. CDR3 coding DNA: TGTGCCTGGGAGACAGGGCCTTACGAGCAGTACTTC. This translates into CAWETGPYEQYF.